This TCR beta chain was recovered during a study of T cell clonotyping in hematopoietic cell transplantation. Study in general: Recipient samples before transplant were obtained post-cytoreduction. General study results and limits: Few recipient clonotypes overlapped donors; over 97% were de novo at given depth.

The time point: recipient sample about 28 days before transplant, after cytoreduction. Blood collection times were about day -28 and days 30, 100, 180 posttransplant. Sequencing was performed with immunoSEQ multiplex PCR; in TCRdb, only in-frame clones are kept and a portion is missing. The repertoire holds 45,000 or so clones, with roughly 80% as singletons. With regard to this clone: Its antigen is unidentified.

Germline CDR1 reads MNHEY; CDR2 reads SVGAGI. V gave up 5 bases and J gave up 5 bases, with 15 bases separating them. The CDR3 is 14 residues long. The sample consisted of peripheral blood mononuclear cells, taken before stem cell transplant. The TCR comes from a man in his 60s with myelodysplastic syndrome. Some clones in this sample may be carry-over from other donors' samples. The genes are TRBV6-5 and TRBJ2-5; no reliable D call. CDR3: CASSKGPGRETQYF. The DNA of the CDR3 is TGTGCCAGCAGTAAGGGCCCGGGCCGGGAGACCCAGTACTTC.